The clone carrying this T cell receptor (beta chain) was detected only a few times. Its antigen is as yet unknown. The Oncomine TCR Beta short-read assay was what sequenced the DNA obtained from cultured CD4+ T cells. TCRdb reprocessed the PCR reads with MiXCR, giving one entry per CDR3 protein. This sample yields about 15,000 distinct CDR3 sequences, of which around 30% are seen a single time; about a sixth belongs to the top ten. The data derive from a study of vaccination and CD4 T cells after COVID-19. As for treatment: roughly 10-day PBMC culture with coronavirus spike peptide pools or control peptides (ViraFEST assay). Researchers reported culturing about 2.1 million PBMCs per well with 10 IU/ml IL-2 and around 9.4 ug/ml peptide pools. The V end was cut by 6 bases, the J end by 2 bases, with 10 bases between. This CDR3 spans 13 amino acids. Germline V gene sequence: CDR1 SNHLY, CDR2 FYNNEI.

This receptor was taken from a human donor with COVID-19. The genes are TRBV2 and TRBJ1-2, with a weak D call TRBD1 (6 bases). Sequenced: cultured CD4+ T cells from blood. The DNA for the CDR3 is TGTGCCAGCAGCCCGGACAGCAACTATGGCTACACCTTC. Translating it yields CASSPDSNYGYTF.